This T cell receptor beta chain is from a study of blood T cell repertoires in COVID-19. Looking at the study overall: COVID-19 samples, acute and convalescent, were from the United States, Italy and Spain. Sources were T cells, B-cell-depleted T cells, or PBMCs; the material itself was cDNA or gDNA.

In the authors' methods: From reference gene primer amplification, estimates of nucleated cell counts were derived. Data came from immunoSEQ multiplex PCR; TCRdb stores just in-frame clones and leaves some out. V and J calls and clone size are as listed in that table; D and trimming were resolved from the DNA. The sample shows under 150,000 clones, about 77% of them seen only once. V lost 4 bases and J lost 4; bases outside the gene matches: 8. The CDR3 length is 17 residues. Per the germline V gene, CDR1 is SEHNR and CDR2 is FQNEAQ (reference sequence). This TCR was recovered from a man aged 60 to 75 with acute or convalescent COVID-19. Sequenced input: peripheral blood. V usage is TRBV7-9 and J usage is TRBJ2-1; the match to TRBD2 covers 12 bases. CDR3: CASSSPRLAGVYNEQFF. Here the CDR3 DNA reads TGTGCCAGCAGCTCCCCTAGACTAGCGGGAGTTTACAATGAGCAGTTCTTC.